Listed below are T cell receptor beta chains from one sample, sequenced in a study of siplizumab effects on memory and regulatory T cells. Using immunoSEQ multiplex PCR, the repertoire was profiled, and TCRdb retains in-frame clones only, with some absent. The sample includes some 97,000 clones, 94% seen only once; the top ten take about 0.6%. The sequencing sample was made of Tregs sorted from blood. These receptor sequences come from a human donor in good health. CDR3s include the opening cysteine and the closing phenylalanine or tryptophan. The D gene is left open where the match is weak. Size is stated for part of the rows, as once, few or many counts, or as a class when the clone is expanded.

>TRBJ2-1|TRBV5-1|.|TRBD2
CASSLITSGSHEQFF
TGCGCCAGCAGCTTGATTACTAGCGGGAGCCATGAGCAGTTCTTC
>TRBJ1-5|TRBV5-1|.|.
CASSPGPDQPQHF
TGCGCCAGCAGCCCGGGACCTGATCAGCCCCAGCATTTT
>TRBJ1-5|TRBV5-6|.|.
CASSLQHRAYNQPQHF
TGTGCCAGCAGTTTACAACACAGGGCCTATAATCAGCCCCAGCATTTT
>TRBJ2-7|TRBV23-1|few|.
CASRPVPGHTYEQYF
TGCGCCAGCAGACCCGTGCCGGGACATACCTACGAGCAGTACTTC
>TRBJ2-1|TRBV5-4|.|.
CASSPLVTYNEQFF
TGTGCCAGCAGCCCCCTGGTGACTTACAATGAGCAGTTCTTC
>TRBJ2-7|TRBV6-6|.|.
CASTGAYEQYF
TGTGCCAGCACCGGTGCCTACGAGCAGTACTTC
>TRBJ2-2|TRBV27|.|.
CASSHARLGTGELFF
TGTGCCAGCAGTCACGCGCGTTTGGGCACCGGGGAGCTGTTTTTT
>TRBJ2-3|TRBV30|.|.
CAWRRDTDTQYF
TGTGCCTGGAGGCGCGACACAGATACGCAGTATTTT
>TRBJ2-1|TRBV9|.|TRBD2
CASSPRGISGNSYNEQFF
TGTGCCAGCAGCCCCCGGGGAATAAGCGGGAACTCCTACAATGAGCAGTTCTTC
>TRBJ1-1|TRBV5-1|.|.
CASSFIGKGTEAFF
TGCGCCAGCAGCTTTATAGGGAAAGGCACTGAAGCTTTCTTT
>TRBJ1-1|TRBV30|.|.
CAWRWGGYYMNTEAFF
TGTGCCTGGAGATGGGGGGGCTACTACATGAACACTGAAGCTTTCTTT
>TRBJ2-1|TRBV11-1|.|.
CASSRRVSDNEQFF
TGTGCCAGCAGCCGGAGGGTTTCCGACAATGAGCAGTTCTTC
>TRBJ2-1|TRBV7-9|.|.
CASSLVDLAANEQFF
TGTGCCAGCAGCTTAGTAGATTTAGCGGCGAATGAGCAGTTCTTC
>TRBJ1-5|TRBV7-8|.|.
CASSLSPYSNQPQHF
TGTGCCAGCAGCTTAAGCCCTTATAGCAATCAGCCCCAGCATTTT
>TRBJ1-1|TRBV2|.|.
CASSEQAVIRFEAFF
TGTGCCAGCAGTGAACAGGCTGTGATTCGTTTTGAAGCTTTCTTT
>TRBJ2-7|TRBV7-3|.|.
CASSLKRQGEQYF
TGTGCCAGCAGCTTAAAGCGGCAAGGCGAGCAGTACTTC
>TRBJ1-4|TRBV2|once|TRBD1
CASSWDRSWGMGEKLFF
TGTGCCAGCAGTTGGGACAGGAGTTGGGGAATGGGTGAAAAACTGTTTTTT
>TRBJ2-1|TRBV6-1|.|.
CASSDPRYNEQFF
TGTGCCAGCAGTGACCCACGGTACAATGAGCAGTTCTTC
>TRBJ2-1|TRBV14|once|.
CASIKTGAPHNEQFF
TGTGCCAGCATCAAGACGGGGGCCCCCCACAATGAGCAGTTCTTC
>TRBJ2-7|TRBV27|.|.
CASSFLWAATYEQYF
TGTGCCAGCAGTTTCCTATGGGCGGCCACCTACGAGCAGTACTTC
>TRBJ1-1|TRBV30|few|TRBD1
CAWSGDSTEAFF
TGTGCCTGGAGTGGGGACAGCACTGAAGCTTTCTTT
>TRBJ1-5|TRBV28|once|.
CASRGSNQPQHF
TGTGCCAGTCGGGGCAGCAATCAGCCCCAGCATTTT
>TRBJ2-2|TRBV10-3|.|.
CAISDTGVSTGELFF
TGTGCCATCAGTGATACAGGTGTGAGCACCGGGGAGCTGTTTTTT
>TRBJ1-5|TRBV6-1|.|.
CASSVRPQPQHF
TGTGCCAGCAGTGTTCGACCTCAGCCCCAGCATTTT
>TRBJ2-1|TRBV7-9|.|.
CASSFKFAGAYNEQFF
TGTGCCAGCAGCTTTAAATTTGCAGGGGCCTACAATGAGCAGTTCTTC
>TRBJ2-7|TRBV5-5|.|TRBD1
CASSKGQGYYEQYF
TGTGCCAGCAGCAAGGGACAGGGCTACTACGAGCAGTACTTC
>TRBJ1-5|TRBV7-9|.|.
CASSSSTGPNQPQHF
TGTGCCAGCAGCTCCTCGACAGGCCCTAATCAGCCCCAGCATTTT
>TRBJ2-1|TRBV5-1|.|TRBD2
CASVPPGTSGHNEQFF
TGCGCCAGCGTGCCCCCCGGGACTAGCGGACACAATGAGCAGTTCTTC
>TRBJ1-5|TRBV9|.|.
CASSVGVGNQPQHF
TGTGCCAGCAGCGTAGGGGTTGGGAATCAGCCCCAGCATTTT
>TRBJ2-7|TRBV7-8|.|.
CASSFLIPSPGSTYEQYF
TGTGCCAGCAGCTTCCTGATACCCAGTCCAGGGAGCACCTACGAGCAGTACTTC
>TRBJ1-1|TRBV10-2|.|.
CASSQTNTEAFF
TGCGCCAGCAGTCAGACGAACACTGAAGCTTTCTTT